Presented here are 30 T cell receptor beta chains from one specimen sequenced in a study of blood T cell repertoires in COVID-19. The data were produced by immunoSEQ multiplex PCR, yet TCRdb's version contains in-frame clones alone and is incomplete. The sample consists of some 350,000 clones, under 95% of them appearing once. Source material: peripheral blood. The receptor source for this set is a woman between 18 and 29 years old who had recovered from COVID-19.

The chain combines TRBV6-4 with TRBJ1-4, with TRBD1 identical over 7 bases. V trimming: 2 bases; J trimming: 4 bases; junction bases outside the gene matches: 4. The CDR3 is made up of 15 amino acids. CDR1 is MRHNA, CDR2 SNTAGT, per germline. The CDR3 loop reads CASSDRDRLNEKLFF. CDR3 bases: TGTGCCAGCAGTGACAGGGACAGACTTAATGAAAAACTGTTTTTT.

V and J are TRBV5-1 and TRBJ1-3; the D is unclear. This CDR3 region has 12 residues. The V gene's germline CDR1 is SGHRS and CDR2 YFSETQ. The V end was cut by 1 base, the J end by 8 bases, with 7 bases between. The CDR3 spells CASSLIGDTIYF. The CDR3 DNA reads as TGCGCCAGCAGCTTGATCGGGGACACCATATATTTT.

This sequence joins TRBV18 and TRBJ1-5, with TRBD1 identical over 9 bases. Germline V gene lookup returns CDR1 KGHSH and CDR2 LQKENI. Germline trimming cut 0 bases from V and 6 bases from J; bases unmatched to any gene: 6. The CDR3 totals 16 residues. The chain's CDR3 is CASSPPATGGIQPQHF. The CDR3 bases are TGTGCCAGCTCACCACCGGCCACAGGGGGCATTCAGCCCCAGCATTTT.

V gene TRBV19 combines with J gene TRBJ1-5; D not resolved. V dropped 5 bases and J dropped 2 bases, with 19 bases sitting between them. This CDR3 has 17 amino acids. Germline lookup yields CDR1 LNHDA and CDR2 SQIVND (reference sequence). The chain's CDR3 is CASSHPERLKRNQPQHF. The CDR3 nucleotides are TGTGCCAGTAGTCACCCCGAGAGGCTTAAACGCAATCAGCCCCAGCATTTT.

The CDR3 DNA is TGCAGCGTGGGGGAGGGAAACACTGAAGCTTTCTTT. This gives the protein CSVGEGNTEAFF. The V call is TRBV29-1, the J call TRBJ1-1; tentative D call: TRBD1 (5 bases). Germline V gene data show CDR1 as SQVTM and CDR2 as ANQGSEA. The CDR3 is made up of 12 amino acids. Trimming took 6 bases from V and 2 from J, leaving 10 bases between them.

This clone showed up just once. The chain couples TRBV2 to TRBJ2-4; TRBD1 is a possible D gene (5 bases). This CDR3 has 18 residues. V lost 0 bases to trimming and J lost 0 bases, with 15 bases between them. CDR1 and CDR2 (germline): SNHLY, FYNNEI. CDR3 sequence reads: CASSEAIGVGEAKNIQYF. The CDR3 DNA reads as TGTGCCAGCAGTGAAGCGATAGGGGTAGGGGAAGCCAAAAACATTCAGTACTTC.

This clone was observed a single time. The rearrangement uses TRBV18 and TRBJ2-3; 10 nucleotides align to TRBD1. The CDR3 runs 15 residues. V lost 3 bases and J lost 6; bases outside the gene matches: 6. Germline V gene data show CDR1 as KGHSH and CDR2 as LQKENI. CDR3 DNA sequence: TGTGCCAGCTCACCTGGACAGGGGGGTCCCGATACGCAGTATTTT. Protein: CASSPGQGGPDTQYF.

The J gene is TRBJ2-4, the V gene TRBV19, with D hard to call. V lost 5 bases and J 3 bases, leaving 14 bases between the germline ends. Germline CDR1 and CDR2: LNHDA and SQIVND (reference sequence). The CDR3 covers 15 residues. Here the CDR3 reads CASSQSWFVKNIQYF. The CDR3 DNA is TGTGCCAGTAGTCAGTCATGGTTTGTCAAAAACATTCAGTACTTC. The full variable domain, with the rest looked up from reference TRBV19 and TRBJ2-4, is DGGITQSPKYLFRKEGQNVTLSCEQNLNHDAMYWYRQDPGQGLRLIYYSQIVNDFQKGDIAEGYSVSREKKESFPLTVTSAQKNPTAFYLCASSQSWFVKNIQYFGAGTRLSVL.

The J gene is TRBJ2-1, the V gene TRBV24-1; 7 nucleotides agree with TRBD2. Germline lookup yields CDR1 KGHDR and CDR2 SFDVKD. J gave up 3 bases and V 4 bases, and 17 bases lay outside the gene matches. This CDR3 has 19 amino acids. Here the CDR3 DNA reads TGTGCCACCAGTGACCTCACTAGCGCTCTGGAGGGAGACTACAATGAGCAGTTCTTC. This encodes CATSDLTSALEGDYNEQFF.

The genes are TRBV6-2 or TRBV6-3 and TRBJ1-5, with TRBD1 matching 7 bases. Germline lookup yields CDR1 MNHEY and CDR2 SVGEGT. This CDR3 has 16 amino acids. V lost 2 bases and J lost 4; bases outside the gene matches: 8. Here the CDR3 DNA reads TGTGCCAGCAGTTACCCTGGGACAGAAGGGAATCAGCCCCAGCATTTT. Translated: CASSYPGTEGNQPQHF.

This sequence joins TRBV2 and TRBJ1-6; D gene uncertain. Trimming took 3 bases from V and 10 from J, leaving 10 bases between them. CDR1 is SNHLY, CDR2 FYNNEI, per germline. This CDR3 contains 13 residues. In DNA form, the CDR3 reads TGTGCCAGCAGTGACTTTATAGAATCACCCCTCCACTTT. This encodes CASSDFIESPLHF.

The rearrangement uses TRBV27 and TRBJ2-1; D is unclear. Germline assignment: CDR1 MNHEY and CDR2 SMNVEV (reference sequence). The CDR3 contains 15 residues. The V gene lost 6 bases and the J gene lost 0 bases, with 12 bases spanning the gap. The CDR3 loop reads CASSKNYPSYNEQFF. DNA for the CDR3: TGTGCCAGCAGCAAGAACTACCCCTCCTACAATGAGCAGTTCTTC.

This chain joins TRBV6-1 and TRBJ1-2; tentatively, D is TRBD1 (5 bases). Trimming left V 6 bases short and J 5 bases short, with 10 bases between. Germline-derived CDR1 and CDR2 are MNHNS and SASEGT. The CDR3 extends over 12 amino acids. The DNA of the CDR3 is TGTGCCAGCAGAGGGGCCCAGTATGGCTACACCTTC. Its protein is CASRGAQYGYTF.

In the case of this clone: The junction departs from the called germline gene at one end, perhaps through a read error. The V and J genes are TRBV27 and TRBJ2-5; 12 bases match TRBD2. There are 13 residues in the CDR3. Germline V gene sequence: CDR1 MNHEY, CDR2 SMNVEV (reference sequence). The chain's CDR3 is CASSLFPSGRAHF. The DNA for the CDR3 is TGTGCCAGCAGTTTATTTCCTAGCGGGAGGGCCCACTTC.

For the CDR3, the DNA is TGTGCCAGCAGCCCCACCACCTACCGGGACAGGGACGAGCAGTACGTC. It encodes CASSPTTYRDRDEQYV. The rearrangement links TRBV7-9 to TRBJ2-7; 9 bases line up with TRBD1. This CDR3 has 16 residues. Germline trimming cut 5 bases from V and 5 bases from J; bases unmatched to any gene: 13. Germline loops: CDR1 SEHNR, CDR2 FQNEAQ (reference sequence).

The CDR3 nucleotides are TGTGCCAGCAGCTCGATAGTGAACACTGAAGCTTTCTTT. Protein: CASSSIVNTEAFF. The chain uses TRBV5-4 and TRBJ1-1; D unresolved. CDR1 is SGHNT, CDR2 YYREEE, per germline (reference sequence). There are 13 residues in the CDR3. Deletions cut 3 bases from V and 0 bases from J, with 6 bases between.

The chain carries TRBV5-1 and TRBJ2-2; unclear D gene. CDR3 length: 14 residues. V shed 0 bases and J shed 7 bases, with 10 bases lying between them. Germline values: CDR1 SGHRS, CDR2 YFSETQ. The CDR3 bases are TGCGCCAGCAGCTTGGCGAGATCTGGCGGGGAGCTGTTTTTT. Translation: CASSLARSGGELFF.

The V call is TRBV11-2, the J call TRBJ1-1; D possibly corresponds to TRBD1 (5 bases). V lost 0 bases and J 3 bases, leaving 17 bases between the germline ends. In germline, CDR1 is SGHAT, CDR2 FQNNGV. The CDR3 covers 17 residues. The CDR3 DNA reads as TGTGCCAGCAGCTTAGATCCCGATTGGAGGGGAGACACTGAAGCTTTCTTT. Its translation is CASSLDPDWRGDTEAFF.

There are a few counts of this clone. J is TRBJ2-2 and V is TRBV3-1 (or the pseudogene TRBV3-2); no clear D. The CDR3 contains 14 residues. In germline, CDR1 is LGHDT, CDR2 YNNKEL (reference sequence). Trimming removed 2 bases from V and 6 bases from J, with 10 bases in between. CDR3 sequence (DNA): TGTGCCAGCAGCCAACTCAGATCGTCCGGGGAGCTGTTTTTT. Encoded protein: CASSQLRSSGELFF.

The CDR3 spells CASSAIAGGQETQYF. The DNA for the CDR3 is TGTGCCAGCAGCGCGATAGCGGGAGGACAAGAGACCCAGTACTTC. V and J are TRBV9 and TRBJ2-5; the match to TRBD2 covers 10 bases. The CDR3 contains 15 residues. The V gene's germline CDR1 is SGDLS and CDR2 YYNGEE. With V trimmed by 3 bases and J by 2 bases, 4 bases remained unmatched. Full variable domain (outside the CDR3, taken from reference TRBV9 and TRBJ2-5): DSGVTQTPKHLITATGQRVTLRCSPRSGDLSVYWYQQSLDQGLQFLIQYYNGEERAKGNILERFSAQQFPDLHSELNLSSLELGDSALYFCASSAIAGGQETQYFGPGTRLLVL.

For the CDR3, the DNA is TGTGCCAGCAGCCCCGGACCCAGGGTGTTGGGCAATCAGCCCCAGCATTTT. It yields the protein CASSPGPRVLGNQPQHF. The chain recombines TRBV7-6 with TRBJ1-5, with a tentative D call TRBD1 (5 bases). The CDR3 consists of 17 residues. V lost 5 bases, J lost 2 bases, and 19 bases lay in between. Germline CDR1 is SGHVS and CDR2 is FNYEAQ.

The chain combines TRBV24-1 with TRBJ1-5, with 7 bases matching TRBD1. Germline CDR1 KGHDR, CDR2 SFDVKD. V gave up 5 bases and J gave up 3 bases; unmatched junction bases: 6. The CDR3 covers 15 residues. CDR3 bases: TGTGCCACCAGTGGCGGGACAGTAAACAATCAGCCCCAGCATTTT. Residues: CATSGGTVNNQPQHF.

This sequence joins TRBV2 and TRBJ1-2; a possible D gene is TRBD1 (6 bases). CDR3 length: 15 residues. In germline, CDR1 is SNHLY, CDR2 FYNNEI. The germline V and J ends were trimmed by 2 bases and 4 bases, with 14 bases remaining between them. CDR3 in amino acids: CASSENRQGLYGYTF. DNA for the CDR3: TGTGCCAGCAGTGAAAACCGCCAGGGGCTCTATGGCTACACCTTC.

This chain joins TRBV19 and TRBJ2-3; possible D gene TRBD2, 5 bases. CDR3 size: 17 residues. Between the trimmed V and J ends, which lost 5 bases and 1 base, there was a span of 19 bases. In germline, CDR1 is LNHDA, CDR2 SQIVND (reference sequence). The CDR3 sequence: CASSPSPPAEGTDTQYF. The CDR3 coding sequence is TGTGCCAGTAGTCCGTCCCCTCCAGCGGAGGGCACAGATACGCAGTATTTT.

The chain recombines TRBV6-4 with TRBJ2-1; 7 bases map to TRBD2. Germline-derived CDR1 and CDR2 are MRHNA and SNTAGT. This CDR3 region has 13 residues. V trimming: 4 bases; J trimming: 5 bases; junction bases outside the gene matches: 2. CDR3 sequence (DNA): TGTGCCAGCAGTGCGGGACTACACAATGAGCAGTTCTTC. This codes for CASSAGLHNEQFF.

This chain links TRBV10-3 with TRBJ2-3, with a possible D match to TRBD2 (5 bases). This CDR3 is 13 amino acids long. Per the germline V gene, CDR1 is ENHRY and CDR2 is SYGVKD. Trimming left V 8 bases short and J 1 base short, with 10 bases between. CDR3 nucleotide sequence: TGTGCCATCGGGAGTCGGGGCACAGATACGCAGTATTTT. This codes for CAIGSRGTDTQYF.

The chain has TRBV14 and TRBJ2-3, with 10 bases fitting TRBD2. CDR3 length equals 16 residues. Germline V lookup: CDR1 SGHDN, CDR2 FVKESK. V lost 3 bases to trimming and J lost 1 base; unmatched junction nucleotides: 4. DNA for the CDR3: TGTGCCAGCAGCCAGCTCGGGACTAGCGGCACAGATACGCAGTATTTT. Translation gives CASSQLGTSGTDTQYF.

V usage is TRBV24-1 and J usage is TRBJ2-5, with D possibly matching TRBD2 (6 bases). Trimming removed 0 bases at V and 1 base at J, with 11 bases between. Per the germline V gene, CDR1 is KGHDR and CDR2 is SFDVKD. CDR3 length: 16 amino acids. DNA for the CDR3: TGTGCCACCAGTGATTTGCGAGTCGGGGGCCAAGAGACCCAGTACTTC. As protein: CATSDLRVGGQETQYF.

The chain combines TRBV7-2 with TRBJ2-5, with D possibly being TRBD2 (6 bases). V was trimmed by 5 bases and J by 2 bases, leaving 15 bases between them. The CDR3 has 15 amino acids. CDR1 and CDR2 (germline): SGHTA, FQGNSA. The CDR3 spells CASSVTRSRQETQYF. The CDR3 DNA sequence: TGTGCCAGCAGCGTGACTAGGTCAAGGCAAGAGACCCAGTACTTC.

The DNA for the CDR3 is TGCGCCAGCAGCCGGGAGCGAGCGTCCACTTATGGCTACACCTTC. Its protein product is CASSRERASTYGYTF. The chain has TRBV4-3 and TRBJ1-2; the D is unclear. Germline CDR1 is LGHNA and CDR2 is YSLEER. The CDR3 contains 15 residues. V gave up 4 bases and J gave up 5 bases, with 17 bases separating them.